The 21 T cell receptor beta chains given below trace back to one sample, sequenced in a study of blood T cell repertoires in COVID-19. Sequenced by immunoSEQ multiplex PCR; TCRdb stores in-frame clones only, minus some. The table has under 200,000 clones, just over 90% seen once. Sequencing was performed on peripheral blood. These receptors were obtained from a man younger than 35 with COVID-19, enrolled during active disease.

The rearrangement uses TRBV18 and TRBJ1-5, with 8 bases that match TRBD1. CDR1 is KGHSH and CDR2 is LQKENI in the germline V gene. This CDR3 region has 16 residues. The J segment lost 4 bases and the V segment lost 6 bases, leaving 11 bases of the junction unmatched. The CDR3 nucleotides are TGTGCCAGCTCCCGTATCACAGGGGGTAAGAATCAGCCCCAGCATTTT. This encodes CASSRITGGKNQPQHF.

The chain has TRBV11-1 and TRBJ2-3; 10 bases align to TRBD2. CDR3 length equals 16 residues. Trimming cost V 4 bases and J 2 bases; bases outside gene matches: 6. Germline V gives CDR1 SGHAT, CDR2 FQDESV (reference sequence). The CDR3 loop reads CASSSGLAPYTDTQYF. DNA for the CDR3: TGTGCCAGCAGCTCGGGACTAGCGCCCTACACAGATACGCAGTATTTT.

The CDR3 is CASSYSARGNSYEQYF. CDR3 sequence (DNA): TGTGCCAGCAGTTACTCGGCGCGGGGAAACTCCTACGAGCAGTACTTC. The chain employs TRBV6-5 and TRBJ2-7, with a possible D match to TRBD2 (6 bases). The CDR3 is 16 amino acids. The V gene lost 0 bases and the J gene lost 0 bases, with 12 bases spanning the gap. Per the germline V gene, CDR1 is MNHEY and CDR2 is SVGAGI.

The V call is TRBV4-3, the J call TRBJ2-7; 12 bases are a match to TRBD2. Germline CDR1 LGHNA, CDR2 YSLEER. The V gene end was trimmed by 1 base and the J gene end by 5 bases; junction bases not matched to a gene: 0. This CDR3 is 14 amino acids long. The CDR3 loop is CASSQGLAGDEQYF. CDR3 DNA: TGCGCCAGCAGCCAAGGACTAGCGGGAGACGAGCAGTACTTC.

The chain employs TRBV9 and TRBJ1-3; weak D call: TRBD1 (5 bases). Germline lookup yields CDR1 SGDLS and CDR2 YYNGEE. This CDR3 region has 16 residues. V dropped 0 bases and J dropped 0 bases, with 10 bases sitting between them. For the CDR3, the DNA is TGTGCCAGCAGCGTAGCGGGGGAACCCTCTGGAAACACCATATATTTT. Translated, it gives CASSVAGEPSGNTIYF.

The chain uses TRBV4-2 and TRBJ2-3, with 14 nucleotides matching TRBD2. CDR3 length: 16 residues. Germline-derived CDR1 and CDR2 are LGHNA and YNFKEQ. The V segment lost 1 base and the J segment 4 bases; nucleotides outside the gene matches: 1. In DNA form, the CDR3 reads TGTGCCAGCAGCCAAGGACTAGCGGGAGGGCCAGATACGCAGTATTTT. Translating it yields CASSQGLAGGPDTQYF.

The V and J genes are TRBV19 and TRBJ1-2, with D perhaps matching TRBD1 (5 bases). CDR3 size: 14 residues. Germline-derived CDR1 and CDR2 are LNHDA and SQIVND (reference sequence). Trimming removed 5 bases at V and 7 bases at J, with 17 bases between. As DNA, the CDR3 is TGTGCCAGTAGTTCTCAGGGTGAAGAGAGTGGCTACACCTTC. Amino acids: CASSSQGEESGYTF.

The table lists this clone with a count of one. The rearrangement joins TRBV19 to TRBJ1-2, with TRBD1 matching 7 bases. J gave up 2 bases and V 5 bases, and 5 bases lay outside the gene matches. Germline loops: CDR1 LNHDA, CDR2 SQIVND (reference sequence). The CDR3 loop spans 14 amino acids. CDR3 bases: TGTGCCAGTAGTCCCCAGGGGGAGAACTATGGCTACACCTTC. Protein: CASSPQGENYGYTF.

This chain connects TRBV30 to TRBJ2-5; no definite D call. The CDR3 has 11 amino acids. The V and J ends lost 4 bases and 5 bases respectively, with 8 bases between them. The germline CDR1 and CDR2 sequences are GTSNPN and SVGIG (reference sequence). This chain's CDR3 is CAWTSSETQYF. CDR3 sequence (DNA): TGTGCCTGGACTAGTAGTGAGACCCAGTACTTC.

The V call is TRBV18, the J call TRBJ2-1; the D gene is possibly TRBD1 (6 bases). The V end was cut by 3 bases, the J end by 7 bases, with 22 bases between. This CDR3 has 17 amino acids. CDR1 KGHSH and CDR2 LQKENI come from the germline V gene. The chain's CDR3 is CASSPGLKGVLRNEQFF. The DNA of the CDR3 is TGTGCCAGCTCACCCGGTCTTAAGGGGGTCCTACGGAATGAGCAGTTCTTC. The entire variable domain, with the rest obtained from reference TRBV18 and TRBJ2-1, is as follows: NAGVMQNPRHLVRRRGQEARLRCSPMKGHSHVYWYRQLPEEGLKFMVYLQKENIIDESGMPKERFSAEFPKEGPSILRIQQVVRGDSAAYFCASSPGLKGVLRNEQFFGPGTRLTVL.

This clone was counted a single time. This rearrangement joins TRBV19 to TRBJ2-2; TRBD2 agrees at 11 bases. V was clipped by 5 bases and J by 6 bases; unmatched bases: 2. The CDR3 covers 14 residues. Germline V CDR1 and CDR2: LNHDA, SQIVND (reference sequence). The CDR3 reads CASSLLAGAGELFF. CDR3 sequence (DNA): TGTGCCAGTAGTTTACTAGCGGGAGCCGGGGAGCTGTTTTTT.

A single count supports this clone. One end of the junction does not line up with germline, which may come from a read error. The chain employs TRBV2 and TRBJ1-4, with 9 bases matching TRBD1. Germline CDR1 SNHLY, CDR2 FYNNEI. This CDR3 spans 13 amino acids. The CDR3 sequence: CASSRQGEEKLLF. Here the CDR3 DNA reads TGTGCCAGCAGCCGACAGGGGGAGGAAAAACTGCTTTTT.

This chain joins TRBV5-1 and TRBJ1-1, with D maybe TRBD1 (5 bases). Trimming shortened V by 0 bases and J by 3 bases, and 6 bases separated the two germline ends. This CDR3 region has 13 residues. CDR1 is SGHRS, CDR2 YFSETQ, per germline. CDR3 DNA sequence: TGCGCCAGCAGCTTGGTCAGGGACACTGAAGCTTTCTTT. It specifies CASSLVRDTEAFF.

The chain combines TRBV25-1 with TRBJ1-6, with D unresolved. Germline CDR1 and CDR2: MGHDK and SYGVNS. Trimming cost V 2 bases and J 5 bases, with 10 bases left between them. CDR3 size: 15 residues. The CDR3, as DNA: TGTGCCAGCAGTGAACTCCAGAACCATAATTCACCCCTCCACTTT. Translation gives CASSELQNHNSPLHF.

The rearrangement links TRBV5-8 to TRBJ1-5, with a possible D match to TRBD1 (5 bases). Germline V gives CDR1 SGHTS, CDR2 YDEGEE. This CDR3 region has 12 residues. The V end lost 4 bases, the J end lost 6 bases, and 8 bases lay between the germline ends. In DNA, the CDR3 is TGTGCCAGCAGCCTCAGGGCTCAGCCCCAGCATTTT. Translating gives CASSLRAQPQHF.

V gene TRBV30 combines with J gene TRBJ2-7; D perhaps matches TRBD2 (5 bases). Germline values: CDR1 GTSNPN, CDR2 SVGIG (reference sequence). V lost 3 bases and J 1 base, leaving 10 bases between the germline ends. The CDR3 is made up of 13 amino acids. The CDR3 DNA follows: TGTGCCTGGAGCCCTGCGGGTTCCTACGAGCAGTACTTC. This sequence encodes CAWSPAGSYEQYF. The full variable domain, completed using reference TRBV30 and TRBJ2-7, is SQTIHQWPATLVQPVGSPLSLECTVEGTSNPNLYWYRQAAGRGLQLLFYSVGIGQISSEVPQNLSASRPQDRQFILSSKKLLLSDSGFYLCAWSPAGSYEQYFGPGTRLTVT.

The chain uses TRBV6-1 and TRBJ2-2; 7 nucleotides align to TRBD2. V gave up 3 bases and J gave up 3 bases; unmatched junction bases: 4. The germline gives CDR1 MNHNS, CDR2 SASEGT. There are 15 residues in the CDR3. The CDR3 sequence: CASSDASGYTGELFF. DNA of the CDR3: TGTGCCAGCAGTGACGCTAGCGGATACACCGGGGAGCTGTTTTTT.

This clone was counted a few times. The chain joins TRBV6-5 to TRBJ2-3, with 7 bases aligning to TRBD2. The CDR3 length is 16 residues. With 0 bases clipped from V and 1 base from J, the junction kept 4 bases outside the gene matches. Per the germline V gene, CDR1 is MNHEY and CDR2 is SVGAGI. The CDR3 DNA reads TGTGCCAGCAGTTACTCTGTGGCGGGGGGCACAGATACGCAGTATTTT. It translates to CASSYSVAGGTDTQYF.

The chain couples TRBV6-4 to TRBJ2-1, with a possible D match to TRBD2 (6 bases). Trimming shortened V by 4 bases and J by 0 bases, and 10 bases separated the two germline ends. This CDR3 is 15 amino acids long. The V gene's germline CDR1 is MRHNA and CDR2 SNTAGT. CDR3: CASSVGGTSYNEQFF. Here the CDR3 DNA reads TGTGCCAGCAGTGTTGGCGGGACCTCCTACAATGAGCAGTTCTTC.

V usage is TRBV11-3 and J usage is TRBJ2-7; D is perhaps TRBD2 (5 bases). Germline CDR1 SGHNT, CDR2 YENEEA. Between the trimmed V and J ends, which lost 2 bases and 2 bases, there was a span of 10 bases. This CDR3 spans 14 amino acids. The CDR3 nucleotides read TGTGCCAGCAGCTTACGGGGAGATACCTACGAGCAGTACTTC. Its translation: CASSLRGDTYEQYF.

This clone was seen a handful of times. The chain carries TRBV11-2 and TRBJ2-1; 8 bases align to TRBD2. Trimming at V came to 2 bases and at J to 7 bases, leaving 7 bases not matched to a gene. This CDR3 region has 15 residues. Germline V CDR1 and CDR2: SGHAT, FQNNGV. The CDR3 region has the DNA TGTGCCAGCAGCTTAATAACGGGAGGGCTTAATGAGCAGTTCTTC. Residues: CASSLITGGLNEQFF.